Each of the 20 T cell receptor beta chains below was sequenced from the same sample in a study of T cells in Graves' hyperthyroidism and ophthalmopathy. Researchers amplified the TCR beta CDR3 regions from RNA transcripts. The HTBI primer set drove a first-round RT-PCR of the TCR CDR3. TCRdb recomputed calls from the multiplex PCR reads with MiXCR, one row per CDR3 protein. The sample has 360,000 or so distinct CDR3 sequences, roughly 19% seen once. What was sequenced was blood. The source is a young woman with Graves' hyperthyroidism.

V gene TRBV2 combines with J gene TRBJ2-7; possibly TRBD2 for D (6 bases). The ends were cut back, 11 bases at V and 4 bases at J, with 18 bases in the middle. Germline-derived CDR1 and CDR2 are SNHLY and FYNNEI. CDR3 length: 13 amino acids. The CDR3 loop reads CAGGLRKFYEQYF. In DNA, the CDR3 is TGTGCCGGGGGACTTAGGAAATTTTACGAGCAGTACTTC. Looking up the rest from reference TRBV2 and TRBJ2-7 gives the full variable domain: EPEVTQTPSHQVTQMGQEVILRCVPISNHLYFYWYRQILGQKVEFLVSFYNNEISEKSEIFDDQFSVERPDGSNFTLKIRSTKLEDSAMYFCAGGLRKFYEQYFGPGTRLTVT.

This clonotype was observed at least ten times. The rearrangement joins TRBV7-3 to TRBJ2-7; 8 bases are a match to TRBD1. Germline-derived CDR1 and CDR2 are SGHTA and FQGTGA. The CDR3 sequence is 18 residues long. J lost 0 bases, V lost 5 bases, and 15 bases had no gene match. CDR3 DNA sequence: TGTGCCAGCAGCCTCAACCTAGGACAGGGTCTAGCCTCCTACGAGCAGTACTTC. This sequence encodes CASSLNLGQGLASYEQYF.

There are a few counts of this clonotype. The V and J genes are TRBV2 and TRBJ1-1; D is ambiguous. Per the germline V gene, CDR1 is SNHLY and CDR2 is FYNNEI. This CDR3 is built from 13 residues. Trimming left V 8 bases short and J 0 bases short, with 10 bases between. The CDR3 protein is CASVIIMNTEAFF. DNA of the CDR3: TGTGCCAGCGTTATAATTATGAACACTGAAGCTTTCTTT.

This clonotype was seen ten or more times. The chain couples TRBV2 to TRBJ1-1; 7 bases match TRBD1. V shed 7 bases, J shed 4 bases, and the junction held 3 bases outside the gene matches. Germline CDR1 is SNHLY and CDR2 is FYNNEI. The CDR3 is 12 amino acids. CDR3 protein: CASNEGATEAFF. DNA of the CDR3: TGTGCCAGCAACGAGGGGGCCACTGAAGCTTTCTTT.

V is TRBV20-1 and J is TRBJ2-7; the match to TRBD1 covers 9 bases. The germline V gene has CDR1 DFQATT and CDR2 SNEGSKA (reference sequence). There are 14 residues in the CDR3. The V and J ends lost 7 bases and 7 bases, in that order; junction bases with no gene match: 14. CDR3 DNA: TGCAGTGTTTTTTCCGGGACAGGGATGAAGGAGCAGTACTTC. It specifies CSVFSGTGMKEQYF.

In its sample, this clonotype was seen many times. The chain links TRBV6-5 to TRBJ1-6; TRBD1 agrees at 8 bases. The CDR3 has 15 residues. J lost 10 bases, V lost 2 bases, and 7 bases had no gene match. Looked up from germline, CDR1 is MNHEY and CDR2 is SVGAGI. The CDR3 loop reads CASSYRQGMGSPLHF. The CDR3 DNA reads TGTGCCAGCAGTTACAGACAGGGGATGGGATCACCCCTCCACTTT.

The DNA for the CDR3 is TGTGCCAGCAAAGACAGGGAGGATGAAGCTTTCTTT. It translates to CASKDREDEAFF. This sequence joins TRBV12-3 or TRBV12-4 and TRBJ1-1; 7 bases are shared with TRBD1. The V segment lost 7 bases and the J segment 7 bases; nucleotides outside the gene matches: 6. This CDR3 region has 12 residues.

This clonotype was counted at least ten times. The CDR3: CASSSRQLNIQYF. Written as DNA, the CDR3 is TGTGCCAGCAGCTCCCGACAGTTAAACATTCAGTACTTC. V is TRBV6-1 and J is TRBJ2-4, with a tentative D call TRBD1 (5 bases). Germline CDR1 MNHNS, CDR2 SASEGT. The ends were cut back, 6 bases at V and 6 bases at J, with 12 bases in the middle. The CDR3 sequence is 13 residues long.

This clonotype was found many times. The chain combines TRBV5-1 with TRBJ2-7, with D perhaps TRBD2 (5 bases). The CDR3 is 17 amino acids. Per germline, CDR1 SGHRS and CDR2 YFSETQ. V dropped 0 bases and J dropped 7 bases, with 23 bases sitting between them. CDR3 amino acids: CASSLVPRRPGSWEQYF. DNA for the CDR3: TGCGCCAGCAGCTTGGTCCCCAGGCGTCCGGGGTCTTGGGAGCAGTACTTC.

This clonotype was picked up many times. The chain employs TRBV2 and TRBJ2-7; D may be TRBD1 (6 bases). CDR3 length equals 13 residues. The germline gives CDR1 SNHLY, CDR2 FYNNEI. V was trimmed by 3 bases and J by 6 bases, leaving 12 bases between them. CDR3 protein: CASSEGWTVEQYF. DNA of the CDR3: TGTGCCAGCAGTGAGGGGTGGACAGTCGAGCAGTACTTC. Supplemented by reference TRBV2 and TRBJ2-7, the full variable domain reads EPEVTQTPSHQVTQMGQEVILRCVPISNHLYFYWYRQILGQKVEFLVSFYNNEISEKSEIFDDQFSVERPDGSNFTLKIRSTKLEDSAMYFCASSEGWTVEQYFGPGTRLTVT.

Ten or more counts support this clonotype. The genes are TRBV2 and TRBJ1-5; D gene ambiguous. The V and J ends lost 4 bases and 12 bases respectively, with 13 bases between them. The germline CDR1 and CDR2 sequences are SNHLY and FYNNEI. This CDR3 has 12 amino acids. Here the CDR3 DNA reads TGTGCCAGCAGTGCAGCCCAATCTCTCCAGCATTTT. This sequence encodes CASSAAQSLQHF.

This clonotype showed up many times. The chain combines TRBV10-3 with TRBJ1-2; 7 positions match TRBD1. The CDR3 totals 13 residues. V lost 7 bases, J lost 6 bases, and 8 bases stayed unmatched. Per germline, CDR1 ENHRY and CDR2 SYGVKD. DNA for the CDR3: TGTGCCATCACCGGGGGAGGGGGCGATGGCTACACCTTC. Amino acid sequence: CAITGGGGDGYTF.

This clonotype was seen at least ten times. The chain couples TRBV7-9 to TRBJ2-7; TRBD1 matches 7 bases. Trimming at V came to 8 bases and at J to 2 bases, leaving 6 bases not matched to a gene. CDR3 size: 13 residues. Germline V CDR1 and CDR2: SEHNR, FQNEAQ (reference sequence). This CDR3 reads CASGTESAYEQYF. The CDR3 DNA is TGTGCCAGCGGGACAGAGTCGGCCTACGAGCAGTACTTC.

Ten or more counts support this clonotype. The rearrangement links TRBV28 to TRBJ2-7, with a possible D match to TRBD1 (6 bases). Deletions cut 3 bases from V and 3 bases from J, with 18 bases between. CDR1 and CDR2 (germline): MDHEN, SYDVKM. CDR3 length: 16 amino acids. This CDR3 is CASSFPTGFNFYEQYF. CDR3 nucleotides: TGTGCCAGCAGTTTCCCGACAGGATTTAATTTCTACGAGCAGTACTTC.

The chain couples TRBV28 to TRBJ2-7; D might be TRBD1 or TRBD2, each matching 5 bases. The V and J ends lost 4 bases and 0 bases respectively, with 13 bases between them. The CDR3 has 15 amino acids. Germline V gene lookup returns CDR1 MDHEN and CDR2 SYDVKM. The CDR3 nucleotides are TGTGCCAGCAGTTCCCCGAGGGGTCGCTCCTACGAGCAGTACTTC. Encoded protein: CASSSPRGRSYEQYF.

The chain joins TRBV7-8 to TRBJ2-7; 14 bases line up with TRBD2. CDR1 is SGHVS and CDR2 is FQNEAQ in the germline V gene. The J segment lost 5 bases and the V segment lost 4 bases, leaving 7 bases of the junction unmatched. The CDR3 loop spans 16 amino acids. CDR3 region: CASSYGTSGGRDEQYF. CDR3 nucleotides: TGTGCCAGCAGCTACGGGACTAGCGGGGGTAGGGACGAGCAGTACTTC.

This clonotype was detected many times. The rearrangement joins TRBV6-5 to TRBJ1-5; 10 bases match TRBD1. Germline CDR1 reads MNHEY; CDR2 reads SVGAGI. The length of the CDR3 is 16 residues. With 0 bases clipped from V and 6 bases from J, the junction kept 5 bases outside the gene matches. DNA of the CDR3: TGTGCCAGCAGTTACTCGACAGGGGGCTCGGGTCAGCCCCAGCATTTT. It specifies CASSYSTGGSGQPQHF.

This clonotype was observed at least ten times. The V call is TRBV27, the J call TRBJ2-2; perhaps TRBD2 as D (5 bases). The ends were cut back, 5 bases at V and 8 bases at J, with 12 bases in the middle. Germline V gives CDR1 MNHEY, CDR2 SMNVEV (reference sequence). The CDR3 spans 13 residues. Written as DNA, the CDR3 is TGTGCCAGCAGTCCTTCGGACTCTGGGGAGCTGTTTTTT. This translates into CASSPSDSGELFF.

In this sample, this clonotype turned up many times. The chain couples TRBV4-1 to TRBJ1-5; D not certain. Trimming shortened V by 4 bases and J by 0 bases, and 10 bases separated the two germline ends. CDR1 is MGHRA and CDR2 is YSYEKL in the germline V gene. The CDR3 runs 15 residues. The CDR3 is CASSPLQNSNQPQHF. The CDR3 region has the DNA TGCGCCAGCAGCCCCCTGCAGAATAGCAATCAGCCCCAGCATTTT.

The rearrangement joins TRBV6-1 to TRBJ2-2; perhaps TRBD1 as D (5 bases). The CDR3 has 14 residues. V lost 4 bases and J lost 4, with 10 bases in between. CDR1 MNHNS and CDR2 SASEGT come from the germline V gene. CDR3: CASSAEGATGELFF. As DNA, the CDR3 is TGTGCCAGCAGTGCGGAAGGGGCCACCGGGGAGCTGTTTTTT.